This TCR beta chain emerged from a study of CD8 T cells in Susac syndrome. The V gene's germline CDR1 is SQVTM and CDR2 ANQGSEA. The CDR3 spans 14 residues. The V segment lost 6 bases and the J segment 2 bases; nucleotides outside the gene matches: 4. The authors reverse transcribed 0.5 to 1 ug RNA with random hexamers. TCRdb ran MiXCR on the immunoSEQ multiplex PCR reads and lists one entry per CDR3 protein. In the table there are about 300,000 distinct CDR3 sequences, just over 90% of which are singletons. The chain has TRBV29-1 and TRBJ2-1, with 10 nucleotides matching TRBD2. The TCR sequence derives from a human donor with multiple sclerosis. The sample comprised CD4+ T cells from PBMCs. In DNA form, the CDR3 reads TGCAGCGTCCGCCTAGCGGGAGCCTACAATGAGCAGTTCTTC. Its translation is CSVRLAGAYNEQFF.